The 23 T cell receptor beta chains in this list originate from one sample, sequenced in a study of blood T cell repertoires in COVID-19. The repertoire was sequenced with immunoSEQ multiplex PCR; TCRdb's copy has only in-frame clones and lacks some. The repertoire holds 120,000 or so clones, with about 90% as singletons. The sequenced sample was peripheral blood. Receptors originate from a woman aged 45 to 65 with active or convalescent COVID-19.

The chain joins TRBV14 to TRBJ2-7; D perhaps matches TRBD2 (6 bases). CDR1 SGHDN and CDR2 FVKESK come from the germline V gene. The CDR3 spans 14 residues. V gave up 5 bases and J gave up 6 bases, with 17 bases separating them. CDR3 loop: CASSRWDSTGEQYF. The CDR3 nucleotides are TGTGCCAGCAGCAGATGGGACTCCACAGGCGAGCAGTACTTC. The complete variable domain, with remaining parts taken from reference TRBV14 and TRBJ2-7, reads EAGVTQFPSHSVIEKGQTVTLRCDPISGHDNLYWYRRVMGKEIKFLLHFVKESKQDESGMPNNRFLAERTGGTYSTLKVQPAELEDSGVYFCASSRWDSTGEQYFGPGTRLTVT.

The CDR3 sequence: CASSSQDRNTDTQYF. The CDR3 nucleotides are TGTGCCAGCAGTTCCCAGGACAGGAACACAGATACGCAGTATTTT. The gene calls are TRBV6-9 and TRBJ2-3; TRBD1 agrees at 7 bases. V lost 4 bases and J lost 2; bases outside the gene matches: 6. Germline V lookup: CDR1 MNHGY, CDR2 SVAAGI. This CDR3 has 15 residues.

V gene TRBV5-4 combines with J gene TRBJ2-4; 13 bases are shared with TRBD2. Germline V gene data show CDR1 as SGHNT and CDR2 as YYREEE (reference sequence). The CDR3 is made up of 14 amino acids. The J segment lost 8 bases and the V segment lost 3 bases, leaving 2 bases of the junction unmatched. The CDR3 region has the DNA TGTGCCAGCAGCTCTACTAGCGGGGGGGACATTCAGTACTTC. Translation gives CASSSTSGGDIQYF.

This rearrangement joins TRBV30 to TRBJ2-3; 7 nucleotides align to TRBD2. CDR1 is GTSNPN and CDR2 is SVGIG in the germline V gene (reference sequence). V dropped 7 bases and J dropped 4; count of bases not matched to a gene: 2. The CDR3 runs 11 residues. CDR3 nucleotide sequence: TGTGCCTCCGGACTAGCAGATACGCAGTATTTT. Amino acids: CASGLADTQYF.

The V and J genes are TRBV19 and TRBJ1-1; 8 bases line up with TRBD1. The CDR3 spans 13 residues. V was pared by 3 bases and J by 4 bases, with 1 base of the junction left unmatched. CDR1 and CDR2 from the germline V gene are LNHDA and SQIVND (reference sequence). CDR3 protein: CASSIDRGTEAFF. CDR3 in DNA: TGTGCCAGTAGTATCGACAGGGGCACTGAAGCTTTCTTT.

The rearrangement uses TRBV30 and TRBJ1-5; TRBD1 matches 10 bases. Unmatched junction bases numbered 4, after V lost 0 bases and J lost 2 bases. The CDR3 covers 16 residues. Per the germline V gene, CDR1 is GTSNPN and CDR2 is SVGIG (reference sequence). The CDR3 DNA is TGTGCCTGGAGTGTACCCGGGACAGGGGGCAATCAGCCCCAGCATTTT. It specifies CAWSVPGTGGNQPQHF. Together with reference TRBV30 and TRBJ1-5, the CDR3 gives the full variable domain: SQTIHQWPATLVQPVGSPLSLECTVEGTSNPNLYWYRQAAGRGLQLLFYSVGIGQISSEVPQNLSASRPQDRQFILSSKKLLLSDSGFYLCAWSVPGTGGNQPQHFGDGTRLSIL.

The sample holds a few counts of this clone. The rearrangement joins TRBV12-3 or TRBV12-4 to TRBJ1-5; D possibly corresponds to TRBD1 (6 bases). With 5 bases removed from V and 5 bases from J, the gap between germline ends came to 7 bases. This CDR3 has 12 amino acids. The DNA for the CDR3 is TGTGCCAGCAGTAACAGGGATCAGCCCCAGCATTTT. Amino acid sequence: CASSNRDQPQHF.

V and J are TRBV19 and TRBJ2-7; TRBD2 matches 13 bases. CDR1 is LNHDA, CDR2 SQIVND, per germline (reference sequence). CDR3 length equals 18 residues. Trimming cost V 2 bases and J 2 bases; bases outside gene matches: 9. The CDR3 DNA reads TGTGCCAGTAGTATACTCCCACGGACTAGCGGGGGCCCCTACGAGCAGTACTTC. It translates to CASSILPRTSGGPYEQYF.

J is TRBJ2-5 and V is TRBV7-6; 7 nucleotides align to TRBD1. Looked up from germline, CDR1 is SGHVS and CDR2 is FNYEAQ. V lost 3 bases, J lost 7 bases, and 8 bases stayed unmatched. There are 14 residues in the CDR3. CDR3 residues: CASSLRMTGMTQYF. CDR3 DNA: TGTGCCAGCAGCTTGAGGATGACAGGGATGACCCAGTACTTC.

This rearrangement joins TRBV12-3 or TRBV12-4 to TRBJ2-1; D is perhaps TRBD2 (5 bases). V was cut by 7 bases and J by 10 bases, with 11 bases left in between. The CDR3 spans 11 residues. The CDR3 here is CASTSLAEQFF. In nucleotides, the CDR3 is TGTGCCAGCACCTCCCTAGCCGAGCAGTTCTTC.

The chain employs TRBV28 and TRBJ1-6; TRBD1 aligns across 7 bases. V dropped 4 bases and J dropped 10; count of bases not matched to a gene: 10. This CDR3 is 15 amino acids long. Germline lookup yields CDR1 MDHEN and CDR2 SYDVKM. CDR3 DNA: TGTGCCAGCAGTTGGAATACAGGGGTGGGGTCACCCCTCCACTTT. It yields the protein CASSWNTGVGSPLHF.

A few counts support this clone. The CDR3 region is CASSEIGGAPEQYF. The CDR3 nucleotides read TGTGCCAGCAGTGAAATTGGCGGCGCTCCCGAGCAGTACTTC. V gene TRBV6-1 combines with J gene TRBJ2-7, with no clear D. Trimming stripped 2 bases from V and 6 bases from J, with 14 bases between. Germline V CDR1 and CDR2: MNHNS, SASEGT. The CDR3 is 14 amino acids.

This chain connects TRBV5-1 to TRBJ1-6; weak D call: TRBD1 (6 bases). Trimming shortened V by 6 bases and J by 7 bases, and 11 bases separated the two germline ends. The CDR3 length is 13 residues. Germline CDR1 and CDR2: SGHRS and YFSETQ. The CDR3 coding sequence is TGCGCCAGCACTTTAACAGGGAATTCACCCCTCCACTTT. Its protein is CASTLTGNSPLHF.

The V gene is TRBV3-1 (or the pseudogene TRBV3-2), the J gene TRBJ1-1, with D possibly being TRBD1 (5 bases). Germline-derived CDR1 and CDR2 are LGHDT and YNNKEL (reference sequence). The CDR3 runs 18 residues. V lost 3 bases and J 4 bases, leaving 24 bases between the germline ends. CDR3 protein: CASSHLRGRGRRGTEAFF. CDR3 nucleotide sequence: TGTGCCAGCAGCCACCTCCGGGGTCGGGGACGGAGGGGCACTGAAGCTTTCTTT.

The chain recombines TRBV7-2 with TRBJ2-5; perhaps TRBD2 as D (6 bases). Trimming stripped 4 bases from V and 4 bases from J, with 19 bases between. The CDR3 loop spans 16 amino acids. Germline V gene lookup returns CDR1 SGHTA and CDR2 FQGNSA. CDR3 loop: CASSSLRGAGRETQYF. The DNA of the CDR3 is TGTGCCAGCAGCTCGCTACGAGGAGCGGGTAGAGAGACCCAGTACTTC.

This chain connects TRBV6-5 to TRBJ1-1, with D perhaps matching TRBD1 (6 bases). The CDR3 is 13 residues long. The germline V gene encodes CDR1 MNHEY and CDR2 SVGAGI. V lost 6 bases and J 1 base, leaving 9 bases between the germline ends. The CDR3, as DNA: TGTGCCAGCAGCCTCAGGGGGAACACTGAAGCTTTCTTT. It specifies CASSLRGNTEAFF.

The chain employs TRBV19 and TRBJ2-3, with 9 nucleotides matching TRBD2. Looked up from germline, CDR1 is LNHDA and CDR2 is SQIVND (reference sequence). CDR3 size: 16 residues. After removal of 5 bases from V and 7 bases from J, the junction contained 13 bases not matched to a gene. The CDR3 DNA reads TGTGCCAGTAGTCTCGTAGCGGGAGTGTTGAAGAATACGCAGTATTTT. This encodes CASSLVAGVLKNTQYF.

The CDR3 protein is CASSEAPPGMGTEAFF. CDR3 in DNA: TGTGCCAGCAGTGAAGCTCCCCCAGGGATGGGGACTGAAGCTTTCTTT. V and J are TRBV2 and TRBJ1-1; weak D call: TRBD1 (5 bases). Germline V lookup: CDR1 SNHLY, CDR2 FYNNEI. Trimming stripped 0 bases from V and 5 bases from J, with 16 bases between. The CDR3 consists of 16 residues. The variable domain in full, completed from reference TRBV2 and TRBJ1-1, reads EPEVTQTPSHQVTQMGQEVILRCVPISNHLYFYWYRQILGQKVEFLVSFYNNEISEKSEIFDDQFSVERPDGSNFTLKIRSTKLEDSAMYFCASSEAPPGMGTEAFFGQGTRLTVV.

V is TRBV10-3 and J is TRBJ2-7; 12 bases are shared with TRBD2. The trim removed 7 bases at V and 5 bases at J, leaving 6 bases unmatched. This CDR3 comprises 14 residues. Looked up from germline, CDR1 is ENHRY and CDR2 is SYGVKD. The DNA of the CDR3 is TGTGCCATCAAGACTAGCGGGAGTTTCGACGAGCAGTACTTC. Amino acids: CAIKTSGSFDEQYF.

J is TRBJ2-5 and V is TRBV10-3; no firm D call. The CDR3 totals 14 residues. Trimming removed 0 bases from V and 2 bases from J, with 7 bases in between. Germline V lookup: CDR1 ENHRY, CDR2 SYGVKD. The CDR3 region is CAISESGTQETQYF. CDR3 coding DNA: TGTGCCATCAGTGAGTCGGGCACTCAAGAGACCCAGTACTTC.

V and J are TRBV4-3 and TRBJ2-6; D is unresolved. Germline CDR1 is LGHNA and CDR2 is YSLEER. V gave up 4 bases and J gave up 1 base, with 2 bases separating them. This CDR3 has 13 amino acids. CDR3 region: CASSPSGANVLTF. As DNA, the CDR3 is TGCGCCAGCAGCCCGTCTGGGGCCAACGTCCTGACTTTC.

This rearrangement joins TRBV11-1 to TRBJ1-6; D is unclear. The CDR3 totals 13 residues. Between the trimmed V and J ends, which lost 0 bases and 6 bases, there was a span of 3 bases. Germline CDR1 is SGHAT and CDR2 is FQDESV (reference sequence). The CDR3 spells CASSLARNSPLHF. The CDR3 bases are TGTGCCAGCAGCTTAGCCCGTAATTCACCCCTCCACTTT.

The chain employs TRBV2 and TRBJ2-3; 9 bases match TRBD2. The CDR3 has 15 residues. The J segment lost 0 bases and the V segment lost 5 bases, leaving 3 bases of the junction unmatched. Germline V gives CDR1 SNHLY, CDR2 FYNNEI. The CDR3 here is CASSNSGRSTDTQYF. The CDR3 DNA reads TGTGCCAGCAGTAACAGCGGGAGGAGCACAGATACGCAGTATTTT.